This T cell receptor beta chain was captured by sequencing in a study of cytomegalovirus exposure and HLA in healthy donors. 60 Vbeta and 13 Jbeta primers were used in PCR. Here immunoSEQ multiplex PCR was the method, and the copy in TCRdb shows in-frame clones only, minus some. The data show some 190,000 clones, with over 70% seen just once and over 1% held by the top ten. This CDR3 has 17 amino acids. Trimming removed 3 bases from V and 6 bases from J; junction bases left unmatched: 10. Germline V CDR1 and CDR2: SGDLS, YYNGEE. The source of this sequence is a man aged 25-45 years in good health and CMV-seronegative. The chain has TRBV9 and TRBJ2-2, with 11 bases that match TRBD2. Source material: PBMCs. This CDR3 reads CASSGTSGRPLAGELFF. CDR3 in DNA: TGTGCCAGCAGCGGTACTAGCGGGAGACCTCTGGCCGGGGAGCTGTTTTTT.